The T cell receptor (beta chain) under discussion was sequenced for a study of blood T cell repertoires in COVID-19. This clone was recorded once. CDR3 length: 16 amino acids. V shed 6 bases, J shed 7 bases, and the junction held 9 bases outside the gene matches. CDR1 SGHTA and CDR2 FQGNSA come from the germline V gene. Assay: immunoSEQ multiplex PCR; the TCRdb copy retains only in-frame clones and omits some. The sample yields some 180,000 clones, around 82% seen once. The TCR sequence derives from a woman in her sixties with acute COVID-19. This sequence joins TRBV7-2 and TRBJ1-6, with 10 bases that match TRBD1. Sequencing was performed on PBMCs or T cells enriched from blood (not recorded which). The CDR3 loop reads CASRRTGGNRNSPLHF. CDR3 nucleotide sequence: TGTGCCAGCAGGCGGACAGGGGGAAATAGGAATTCACCCCTCCACTTT.